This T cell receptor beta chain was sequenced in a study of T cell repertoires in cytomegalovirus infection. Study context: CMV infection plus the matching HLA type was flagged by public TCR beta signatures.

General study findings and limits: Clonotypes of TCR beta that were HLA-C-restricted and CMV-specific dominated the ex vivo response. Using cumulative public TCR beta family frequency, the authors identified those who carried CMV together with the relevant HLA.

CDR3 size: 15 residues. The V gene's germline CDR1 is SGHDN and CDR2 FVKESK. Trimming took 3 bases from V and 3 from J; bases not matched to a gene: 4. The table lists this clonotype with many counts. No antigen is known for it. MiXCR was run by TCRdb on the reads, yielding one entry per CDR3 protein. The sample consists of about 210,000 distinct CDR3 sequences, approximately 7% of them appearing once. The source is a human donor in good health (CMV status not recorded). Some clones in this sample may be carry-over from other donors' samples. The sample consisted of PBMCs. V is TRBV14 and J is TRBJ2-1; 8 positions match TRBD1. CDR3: CASSHRGRFYNEQFF. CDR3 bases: TGTGCCAGCAGCCACAGGGGGCGCTTCTACAATGAGCAGTTCTTC.